Shown below are 30 T cell receptor beta chains from a single sample sequenced in a study of blood T cell repertoires in COVID-19. Sequenced by immunoSEQ multiplex PCR; TCRdb stores in-frame clones only, minus some. The table includes about 74,000 clones, 88% detected once. The sequenced sample was peripheral blood. These receptors came from a man between 65 and 85 years old with active or convalescent COVID-19.

The chain links TRBV18 to TRBJ1-1, with D perhaps matching TRBD1 (5 bases). CDR3 length: 14 amino acids. Germline V gene data show CDR1 as KGHSH and CDR2 as LQKENI. Trimming removed 0 bases from V and 0 bases from J, with 5 bases in between. CDR3 nucleotide sequence: TGTGCCAGCTCACCACCGGGGCTGAACACTGAAGCTTTCTTT. Amino acids: CASSPPGLNTEAFF.

V is TRBV19 and J is TRBJ2-2, with D possibly matching TRBD1 (5 bases). This CDR3 contains 14 residues. Germline V gene sequence: CDR1 LNHDA, CDR2 SQIVND (reference sequence). Trimming cost V 6 bases and J 2 bases, with 10 bases left between them. The CDR3 is CASRQEPNTGELFF. In nucleotides, the CDR3 is TGTGCCAGTAGACAGGAGCCCAACACCGGGGAGCTGTTTTTT.

This sequence joins TRBV5-1 and TRBJ1-1; tentatively, D is TRBD1 (6 bases). Trimming took off 3 bases at V and 3 bases at J, with 12 bases between the two ends. There are 14 residues in the CDR3. Germline CDR1 is SGHRS and CDR2 is YFSETQ. The CDR3 bases are TGCGCCAGCAGCTCAGGACAGCCCGACACTGAAGCTTTCTTT. This sequence encodes CASSSGQPDTEAFF.

V and J are TRBV12-3 or TRBV12-4 and TRBJ2-3; no clear D. CDR3 length equals 12 residues. Deletions cut 3 bases from V and 13 bases from J, with 14 bases between. The CDR3 region is CASSFFATREYF. CDR3 nucleotide sequence: TGTGCCAGCAGTTTTTTTGCCACCCGGGAGTATTTT.

V is TRBV10-3 and J is TRBJ1-5; D may be TRBD1 (6 bases). The V and J ends lost 6 bases and 6 bases respectively, with 18 bases between them. CDR1 ENHRY and CDR2 SYGVKD come from the germline V gene. The CDR3 length is 15 residues. This CDR3 reads CAISENRDRGQPQHF. CDR3 in DNA: TGTGCCATCAGCGAAAACAGGGACCGGGGTCAGCCCCAGCATTTT.

J is TRBJ1-5 and V is TRBV19; D is perhaps TRBD1 (6 bases). The CDR3 length is 15 residues. Germline CDR1 and CDR2: LNHDA and SQIVND (reference sequence). V was cut by 5 bases and J by 1 base, with 12 bases left in between. The CDR3 region is CASSLAGASNQPQHF. CDR3 coding DNA: TGTGCCAGTAGTCTTGCGGGGGCCAGCAATCAGCCCCAGCATTTT.

The chain recombines TRBV19 with TRBJ1-2; D is unclear. Trimming took off 0 bases at V and 3 bases at J, with 11 bases between the two ends. The CDR3 has 15 residues. Germline lookup yields CDR1 LNHDA and CDR2 SQIVND (reference sequence). The CDR3 is CASSIDQAADYGYTF. CDR3 DNA: TGTGCCAGTAGTATAGATCAAGCGGCGGACTATGGCTACACCTTC.

The chain uses TRBV5-4 and TRBJ1-2, with 9 nucleotides matching TRBD1. The CDR3 runs to 16 residues. J lost 4 bases, V lost 2 bases, and 9 bases had no gene match. The germline V gene encodes CDR1 SGHNT and CDR2 YYREEE (reference sequence). CDR3 DNA sequence: TGTGCCAGCAGCTTAGACCCCAGACAGGGGGGCTATGGCTACACCTTC. Encoded protein: CASSLDPRQGGYGYTF.

This sequence joins TRBV5-1 and TRBJ1-2, with D possibly TRBD1 on 5 matching bases. The CDR3 has 14 residues. Trimming removed 0 bases at V and 6 bases at J, with 12 bases between. In germline, CDR1 is SGHRS, CDR2 YFSETQ. The CDR3 here is CASSLAPPGDGYTF. CDR3 bases: TGCGCCAGCAGCTTGGCCCCCCCGGGGGATGGCTACACCTTC.

V usage is TRBV11-3 and J usage is TRBJ2-1, with a possible D match to TRBD2 (5 bases). Germline loops: CDR1 SGHNT, CDR2 YENEEA. The length of the CDR3 is 13 residues. Deletions cut 2 bases from V and 9 bases from J, with 11 bases between. Here the CDR3 DNA reads TGTGCCAGCAGCTTATCTCGCCGGGGTGAGCAGTTCTTC. Residues: CASSLSRRGEQFF.

V usage is TRBV7-8 and J usage is TRBJ1-1, with TRBD1 matching 7 bases. The germline gives CDR1 SGHVS, CDR2 FQNEAQ. Germline trimming cut 7 bases from V and 6 bases from J; bases unmatched to any gene: 17. This CDR3 spans 16 amino acids. CDR3 coding DNA: TGTGCCAGCACCCCCCACGGTCGGGACAGAGGCGCTGAAGCTTTCTTT. Its translation is CASTPHGRDRGAEAFF.

The gene calls are TRBV5-4 and TRBJ2-3; no firm D call. Trimming left V 4 bases short and J 0 bases short, with 9 bases between. The CDR3 is 14 residues long. Germline assignment: CDR1 SGHNT and CDR2 YYREEE (reference sequence). In DNA, the CDR3 is TGTGCCAGCAGCCTTACGACTAGCACAGATACGCAGTATTTT. It translates to CASSLTTSTDTQYF.

J is TRBJ2-1 and V is TRBV7-2; 11 bases line up with TRBD2. Germline V gene data show CDR1 as SGHTA and CDR2 as FQGNSA. With 1 base clipped from V and 10 bases from J, the junction kept 9 bases outside the gene matches. This CDR3 is built from 16 residues. DNA for the CDR3: TGTGCCAGCAGCTTAGGACCTAGCGGGGGGCCCTGGGAGCAGTTCTTC. It is translated as CASSLGPSGGPWEQFF. Together with reference TRBV7-2 and TRBJ2-1, the CDR3 gives the full variable domain: GAGVSQSPSNKVTEKGKDVELRCDPISGHTALYWYRQSLGQGLEFLIYFQGNSAPDKSGLPSDRFSAERTGGSVSTLTIQRTQQEDSAVYLCASSLGPSGGPWEQFFGPGTRLTVL.

The chain has TRBV5-1 and TRBJ2-3; 8 bases agree with TRBD2. CDR1 SGHRS and CDR2 YFSETQ come from the germline V gene. This CDR3 has 14 amino acids. V lost 4 bases and J lost 2; bases outside the gene matches: 3. The DNA for the CDR3 is TGCGCCAGCAGCCCACTAGCGGTCACAGATACGCAGTATTTT. As protein: CASSPLAVTDTQYF.

V gene TRBV10-1 combines with J gene TRBJ2-7; 8 nucleotides agree with TRBD1. Losses at the gene ends were 5 bases for V and 4 bases for J; bases not matched to a gene: 1. This CDR3 has 12 residues. Germline-derived CDR1 and CDR2 are WNHNN and SYGVQD (reference sequence). CDR3 in DNA: TGCGCCAGCAGTCGGGACAGGTACGAGCAGTACTTC. Protein product: CASSRDRYEQYF.

The chain joins TRBV5-1 to TRBJ1-1, with D unresolved. Germline-derived CDR1 and CDR2 are SGHRS and YFSETQ. Deletions cut 4 bases from V and 1 base from J, with 11 bases between. This CDR3 contains 14 residues. The CDR3 nucleotides are TGCGCCAGCAGCCCGGGTCCATCGAACACTGAAGCTTTCTTT. This translates into CASSPGPSNTEAFF.

The chain couples TRBV6-5 to TRBJ2-1; 7 nucleotides align to TRBD1. J lost 6 bases, V lost 7 bases, and 12 bases had no gene match. This CDR3 has 15 residues. Germline CDR1 and CDR2: MNHEY and SVGAGI. CDR3 loop: CASIIDRAFSNEQFF. CDR3 DNA: TGTGCCAGCATTATAGACAGGGCCTTCTCCAATGAGCAGTTCTTC.

The V and J genes are TRBV7-3 and TRBJ2-1, with D possibly matching TRBD2 (5 bases). Trimming pared 5 bases from V and 0 bases from J, leaving 11 bases between. The V gene's germline CDR1 is SGHTA and CDR2 FQGTGA. This CDR3 has 15 residues. This CDR3 reads CASSRLASSYNEQFF. CDR3 sequence (DNA): TGTGCCAGCAGCCGCTTAGCGAGCTCCTACAATGAGCAGTTCTTC.

This chain uses TRBV11-2 with TRBJ1-2; a possible D gene is TRBD1 (5 bases). Germline V gene sequence: CDR1 SGHAT, CDR2 FQNNGV. The V end was cut by 2 bases, the J end by 5 bases, with 6 bases between. There are 12 residues in the CDR3. The CDR3 protein is CASSLSGYGYTF. CDR3 nucleotide sequence: TGTGCCAGCAGCTTATCAGGGTATGGCTACACCTTC. The full variable domain, in which reference TRBV11-2 and TRBJ1-2 provide the parts outside the CDR3, is EAGVAQSPRYKIIEKRQSVAFWCNPISGHATLYWYQQILGQGPKLLIQFQNNGVVDDSQLPKDRFSAERLKGVDSTLKIQPAKLEDSAVYLCASSLSGYGYTFGSGTRLTVV.

This chain connects TRBV11-2 to TRBJ2-2; 13 nucleotides line up with TRBD2. J lost 6 bases, V lost 3 bases, and 4 bases had no gene match. Germline CDR1 reads SGHAT; CDR2 reads FQNNGV. The CDR3 has 16 residues. CDR3 in DNA: TGTGCCAGCAGCTTTCTACTAGCGGGGGGGCCCGGGGAGCTGTTTTTT. Its translation: CASSFLLAGGPGELFF.

This chain's CDR3 is CASSLVQGKETQYF. In DNA form, the CDR3 reads TGTGCCAGCAGCTTGGTACAGGGTAAGGAGACCCAGTACTTC. The chain employs TRBV5-5 and TRBJ2-5; D might be TRBD1 (6 bases). The germline V gene has CDR1 SGHKS and CDR2 YYEKEE (reference sequence). The ends were cut back, 0 bases at V and 5 bases at J, with 11 bases in the middle. The CDR3 has 14 residues. Full variable domain (remainder filled in from reference TRBV5-5 and TRBJ2-5): DAGVTQSPTHLIKTRGQQVTLRCSPISGHKSVSWYQQVLGQGPQFIFQYYEKEERGRGNFPDRFSARQFPNYSSELNVNALLLGDSALYLCASSLVQGKETQYFGPGTRLLVL.

This rearrangement joins TRBV6-6 to TRBJ1-2; TRBD1 aligns across 12 bases. The V segment lost 4 bases and the J segment 7 bases; nucleotides outside the gene matches: 4. Germline V lookup: CDR1 MNHNY, CDR2 SVGAGI (reference sequence). This CDR3 is built from 14 residues. In nucleotides, the CDR3 is TGTGCCAGCAGTTGGGACAGGGGGCATGGTGGCTACACCTTC. Residues: CASSWDRGHGGYTF.

The chain carries TRBV4-1 and TRBJ2-7; D might be TRBD2 (6 bases). Germline V lookup: CDR1 MGHRA, CDR2 YSYEKL. Trimming left V 1 base short and J 6 bases short, with 13 bases between. The CDR3 has 14 residues. The CDR3 region has the DNA TGCGCCAGCAGCCAAGTTGGACTACCCCGCGAGCAGTACTTC. Its translation: CASSQVGLPREQYF.

CDR3 nucleotides: TGTGCCAGCATGTGGGGGGACGGGCAGCCCCAGCATTTT. It translates to CASMWGDGQPQHF. The J gene is TRBJ1-5, the V gene TRBV2; D perhaps matches TRBD1 (5 bases). This CDR3 contains 13 residues. Looked up from germline, CDR1 is SNHLY and CDR2 is FYNNEI. V was clipped by 7 bases and J by 7 bases, with 14 bases between them.

The V and J genes are TRBV9 and TRBJ2-4; 7 nucleotides agree with TRBD2. This CDR3 has 20 amino acids. Germline CDR1 reads SGDLS; CDR2 reads YYNGEE. Trimming cost V 4 bases and J 0 bases; bases outside gene matches: 19. Written as DNA, the CDR3 is TGTGCCAGCAGCCCACGACTAGCAGGCCCTCACGGACTAGCCAAAAACATTCAGTACTTC. It is translated as CASSPRLAGPHGLAKNIQYF.

The chain joins TRBV6-5 to TRBJ2-7; 8 bases agree with TRBD2. V lost 7 bases to trimming and J lost 3 bases; unmatched junction nucleotides: 8. Per germline, CDR1 MNHEY and CDR2 SVGAGI. This CDR3 has 14 residues. This chain's CDR3 is CASIPASGSYEQYF. Here the CDR3 DNA reads TGTGCCAGCATCCCCGCGAGCGGGAGCTACGAGCAGTACTTC.

The chain links TRBV19 to TRBJ1-5; D may be TRBD1 (6 bases). With 6 bases removed from V and 1 base from J, the gap between germline ends came to 10 bases. This CDR3 is 14 amino acids long. The germline CDR1 and CDR2 sequences are LNHDA and SQIVND (reference sequence). CDR3 in amino acids: CASSEGGSNQPQHF. In DNA form, the CDR3 reads TGTGCCAGTAGCGAGGGGGGGAGCAATCAGCCCCAGCATTTT.

Here the CDR3 DNA reads TGTGCCACCAGTGACCAGACAGGTTCCAATCAGCCCCAGCATTTT. Amino acid sequence: CATSDQTGSNQPQHF. The chain employs TRBV24-1 and TRBJ1-5, with D maybe TRBD1 (6 bases). The V gene's germline CDR1 is KGHDR and CDR2 SFDVKD. The CDR3 length is 15 residues. V lost 4 bases to trimming and J lost 3 bases, with 12 bases between them.

J is TRBJ1-1 and V is TRBV29-1; D is possibly TRBD1 (6 bases). CDR1 and CDR2 (germline): SQVTM, ANQGSEA. Trimming took 6 bases from V and 5 from J, leaving 16 bases between them. The CDR3 runs 13 residues. In DNA form, the CDR3 reads TGCAGCGTACACTCACAGGGAGAAACTGAAGCTTTCTTT. This sequence encodes CSVHSQGETEAFF.

The chain carries TRBV11-2 and TRBJ1-6, with 8 nucleotides matching TRBD1. The CDR3 consists of 14 residues. J gave up 11 bases and V 4 bases, and 7 bases lay outside the gene matches. Germline assignment: CDR1 SGHAT and CDR2 FQNNGV. CDR3 residues: CASSSTGAGTPLHF. CDR3 nucleotide sequence: TGTGCCAGCAGCTCGACAGGGGCCGGGACACCCCTCCACTTT.